This TCR beta chain was retrieved from a study of T cell responses to AZD1222 COVID-19 vaccine. Whole-study results and caveats: White British people made up most donors, females outnumbered males, and clonal diversity was possibly underestimated. Spike-wide vaccine-associated CD4 TCRs dominated at 160-218 and 743-854.

The CDR3 extends over 14 amino acids. As for this clone: The antigen remains undetermined.

Profiled with immunoSEQ multiplex PCR; TCRdb holds only in-frame clones, not every one. The repertoire holds 150,000 to 200,000 clones, with approximately 90% as singletons. Sample: peripheral blood, taken 28 days after the second AZD1222 dose. This rearrangement joins TRBV21-1 to TRBJ2-2; the DNA was not compared with TRBD1, the D call given in the table. TRBV21-1 is described as a pseudogene. This TCR was recovered from an adult who received the AZD1222 COVID-19 vaccine. This CDR3 reads CASRGQGHTGELFF. In nucleotides, the CDR3 is TGTGCCAGCAGGGGACAGGGGCACACCGGGGAGCTGTTTTTT.